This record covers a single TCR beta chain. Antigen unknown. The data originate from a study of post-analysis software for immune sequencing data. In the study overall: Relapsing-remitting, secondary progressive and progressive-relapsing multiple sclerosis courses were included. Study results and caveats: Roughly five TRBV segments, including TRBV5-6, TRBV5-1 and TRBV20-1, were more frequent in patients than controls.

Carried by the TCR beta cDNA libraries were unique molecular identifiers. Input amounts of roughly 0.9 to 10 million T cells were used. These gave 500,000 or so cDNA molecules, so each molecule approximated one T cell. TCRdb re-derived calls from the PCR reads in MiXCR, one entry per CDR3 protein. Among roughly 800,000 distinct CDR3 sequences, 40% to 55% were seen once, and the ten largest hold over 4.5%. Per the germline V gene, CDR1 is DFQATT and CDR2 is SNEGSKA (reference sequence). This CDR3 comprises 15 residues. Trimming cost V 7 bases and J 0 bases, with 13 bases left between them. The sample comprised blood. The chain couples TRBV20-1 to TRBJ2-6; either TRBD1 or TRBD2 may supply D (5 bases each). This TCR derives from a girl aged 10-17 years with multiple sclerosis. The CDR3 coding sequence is TGCAGTGTTCCGGGACGCACCTCTGGGGCCAACGTCCTGACTTTC. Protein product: CSVPGRTSGANVLTF.